This T cell receptor (beta chain) was documented in a study of blood T cell repertoires in COVID-19. CDR1 LNHDA and CDR2 SQIVND come from the germline V gene (reference sequence). This CDR3 spans 15 amino acids. V was trimmed by 2 bases and J by 4 bases, leaving 11 bases between them. Profiling relied on immunoSEQ multiplex PCR, and the TCRdb table lists in-frame clones only, not all of them. Seen here are under 200,000 clones, approximately 86% observed once, and the top ten hold more than 4%. Material for sequencing was PBMCs or T cells enriched from blood (not recorded which). The rearrangement uses TRBV19 and TRBJ2-2, with D hard to call. The TCR was taken from an older woman with acute COVID-19. The CDR3 protein is CASSIRSVITGELFF. Written as DNA, the CDR3 is TGTGCCAGTAGTATACGATCGGTGATCACCGGGGAGCTGTTTTTT.